This is a list of T cell receptor beta chains from one sample in a study of blood T cell repertoires in COVID-19. The table came from immunoSEQ multiplex PCR; TCRdb's copy has only in-frame clones and leaves some out. This table has over 200,000 clones, around 80% appearing once. The specimen was PBMCs or T cells enriched from blood (not recorded which). Receptor source: a man aged 55 to 70 who had recovered from COVID-19. Both conserved end residues are part of each CDR3. Fields, in order: CDR3 DNA, CDR3 protein, V gene, clone size, D gene, J gene. A D gene is named only where the DNA matches it firmly. The listing skips clone size in some rows; elsewhere it reads once, few, many or a size class.

TGTGCTAGTGGTAGGGGACAGGACAATCAGCCCCAGCATTTT CASGRGQDNQPQHF TRBV12-5 - TRBD1 TRBJ1-5
TGTGCCAGCACCCCATCCGGGGTCTCAGATACGCAGTATTTT CASTPSGVSDTQYF TRBV9 - - TRBJ2-3
TGTGCCAGCAGCTCTCGGACAGGGATGATCACTGAAGCTTTCTTT CASSSRTGMITEAFF TRBV7-2 - TRBD1 TRBJ1-1
TGTGCCAGCAGCCCGGGGGGGCTGAACACCGGGGAGCTGTTTTTT CASSPGGLNTGELFF TRBV4-2 - TRBD2 TRBJ2-2
TGTGCCAGCAGTTCCCAGGGGGCGTTCACTGAAGCTTTCTTT CASSSQGAFTEAFF TRBV27 - TRBD1 TRBJ1-1
TGTGCCAGCAGCTTAGGCGGGGGTCGCTCCTACGAGCAGTACTTC CASSLGGGRSYEQYF TRBV7-2 - TRBD2 TRBJ2-7
TGCAGCGTTGAAGATCGCCCCCGACAGGGCGGGCGCTACATTCAGTACTTC CSVEDRPRQGGRYIQYF TRBV29-1 - TRBD1 TRBJ2-4
TGTGCCAGCAGCTACGGCGGGGTCGGAGAGACCCAGTACTTC CASSYGGVGETQYF TRBV11-3 once - TRBJ2-5
TGTGCCAGCAGTGATTGGGGGCGCGCAGATACGCAGTATTTT CASSDWGRADTQYF TRBV6-1 few - TRBJ2-3
TGTGCCAGCAGCATGGGACTAGCGGGGGGACTGACTGATACGCAGTATTTT CASSMGLAGGLTDTQYF TRBV7-2 - TRBD2 TRBJ2-3
TGTGCCAGCAGCTTAAGTCTAATCACCGGGGAGCTGTTTTTT CASSLSLITGELFF TRBV11-2 - - TRBJ2-2
TGTGCCAGCAGCCCGGACATTGTCTCCTACAATGAGCAGTTCTTC CASSPDIVSYNEQFF TRBV5-4 - - TRBJ2-1
TGTGCCAGCAGCCGTCCGGGACAGTATAATTCACCCCTCCACTTT CASSRPGQYNSPLHF TRBV21-1 - - TRBJ1-6
TGTGCCAGCAGCCAAGCCCGACAGGGGGTAACCTTACCCTATGGCTACACCTTC CASSQARQGVTLPYGYTF TRBV14 few TRBD1 TRBJ1-2
TGTGCCAGTAGTATAGGGGGACAGGGGGCCTATGGCTACACCTTC CASSIGGQGAYGYTF TRBV19 - TRBD1 TRBJ1-2
TGTGCCTGGAGTGTTGGGTCGGGGGTACACAATGAGCAGTTCTTC CAWSVGSGVHNEQFF TRBV30 - - TRBJ2-1
TGTGCCAGCTCACCACTGGGACAGGGAAGCAATCAGCCCCAGCATTTT CASSPLGQGSNQPQHF TRBV18 once TRBD1 TRBJ1-5
TGTGCCAGCAGCTTAGTTGTAGTTCGCGGGGGGGCACGGGAGACCCAGTACTTC CASSLVVVRGGARETQYF TRBV7-2 - TRBD2 TRBJ2-5
TGTGCCAGCAGCCTGGGACAGAATAATTCACCCCTCCACTTT CASSLGQNNSPLHF TRBV7-9 - TRBD1 TRBJ1-6
TGTGCCAGCAGCTGGCGTGGGGCCGGTCGCTCTGGAAACACCATATATTTT CASSWRGAGRSGNTIYF TRBV5-6 - - TRBJ1-3
TGTGCCAGCAGTTTATCCGGGACAGGGGTTGAAAAACTGTTTTTT CASSLSGTGVEKLFF TRBV27 - TRBD1 TRBJ1-4
TGTGCCAGCTCACCAATGCCTAGCGGGGGCGAGCAGTACTTC CASSPMPSGGEQYF TRBV18 - TRBD2 TRBJ2-7
TGTGCCAGCTCACCCGACAGTAACTATGGCTACACCTTC CASSPDSNYGYTF TRBV18 - - TRBJ1-2
TGTGCCACCAGTGACCAGACAGTGCCGTATGGCTACACCTTC CATSDQTVPYGYTF TRBV24-1 - - TRBJ1-2
TGCAGTGCTAGTCTCCAGACTAGCACAGATACGCAGTATTTT CSASLQTSTDTQYF TRBV20-1 - - TRBJ2-3
TGTGCCAGCAGTGACCGACAGAACAATGAAAAACTGTTTTTT CASSDRQNNEKLFF TRBV6-1 - - TRBJ1-4
TGTGCCAGCAGCTTAGATCGCCGCAGGGGAAACACCGGGGAGCTGTTTTTT CASSLDRRRGNTGELFF TRBV11-3 - - TRBJ2-2
TGTGCCAGCAGCTTAACAGGGGCAGCGGGGGGAGAGACCCAGTACTTC CASSLTGAAGGETQYF TRBV7-3 - TRBD2 TRBJ2-5
TGTGCCACCAGCAGACGGACAGGGGTGGACTATGGCTACACCTTC CATSRRTGVDYGYTF TRBV15 - TRBD1 TRBJ1-2
TGTGCCAGCAGTTACTCACTAGCGCAGTACAATGAGCAGTTCTTC CASSYSLAQYNEQFF TRBV6-5 - TRBD2 TRBJ2-1
TGTGCCATTAGTATCGGGGGGACTAAGTCACCCCTCCACTTT CAISIGGTKSPLHF TRBV19 - - TRBJ1-6
TGTGCCAGCAGCTTAGCTCTCAGGCAGGAAGCTTTCTTT CASSLALRQEAFF TRBV7-8 - - TRBJ1-1
TGTGCCAGCAGCGCAACAGGCAATCAGCCCCAGCATTTT CASSATGNQPQHF TRBV3-1/TRBV3-2 - - TRBJ1-5
TGCGCCAGCAGTCAATCAGCAGGGGACAATCAGCCCCAGCATTTT CASSQSAGDNQPQHF TRBV23-1 - - TRBJ1-5
TGTGCCAGCAGCGTATACCCGCGGGACACTGAAGCTTTCTTT CASSVYPRDTEAFF TRBV9 - - TRBJ1-1
TGTGCCAGCAGCTCCACTAGCTACGAGCAGTACTTC CASSSTSYEQYF TRBV7-8 - - TRBJ2-7
TGTGCCAGCAGCCCACTGAGGGGACAGGAGGCAGGAAACACCATATATTTT CASSPLRGQEAGNTIYF TRBV13 - TRBD1 TRBJ1-3
TGTGCCAGCAGCTTAAGGGGGCGTCGTTTCACTGAAGCTTTCTTT CASSLRGRRFTEAFF TRBV7-2 - TRBD1 TRBJ1-1
TGTGCCAGCAGCTTACGAGGCAGGGGCAATGGAAACACCATATATTTT CASSLRGRGNGNTIYF TRBV7-9 - - TRBJ1-3
TGTGCCAGCAGCCGACAGGGAGACTATGGCTACACCTTC CASSRQGDYGYTF TRBV7-9 - TRBD1 TRBJ1-2
TGCGCCAGCAGCCAGGGGACAGGGGCGAAACAAGAGACCCAGTACTTC CASSQGTGAKQETQYF TRBV4-1 once TRBD1 TRBJ2-5
TGTGCCAGCAGTCTAGACTCGTCTGGGGCCAACGTCCTGACTTTC CASSLDSSGANVLTF TRBV6-2/TRBV6-3 - - TRBJ2-6
TGTGCCAGCAGCCAACCTAGCGGGGGCACAGATACGCAGTATTTT CASSQPSGGTDTQYF TRBV4-2 - TRBD2 TRBJ2-3
TGTGCCAGCAGCTTAGGACTAGCGGAGATACAAGAGACCCAGTACTTC CASSLGLAEIQETQYF TRBV11-2 - TRBD2 TRBJ2-5
TGTGCCAGTAGTATCTCTGGGGGCCGGGTCAGTGAGCAGTTCTTC CASSISGGRVSEQFF TRBV19 - - TRBJ2-1
TGTGCCAGCAGTTCGGACTGGAGCTCCTACGAGCAGTACTTC CASSSDWSSYEQYF TRBV27 few - TRBJ2-7
TGTGCCAGCAGCCTCGCAGCGGGGCCGGAAGCTTTCTTT CASSLAAGPEAFF TRBV7-9 - - TRBJ1-1
TGTGCCAGCAGTCGCCCGGGACTACGATTGGATACGCAGTATTTT CASSRPGLRLDTQYF TRBV6-2/TRBV6-3 - TRBD2 TRBJ2-3
TGTGCCTGGAGGACAGGGGCGTTCTTTGGAAACACCATATATTTT CAWRTGAFFGNTIYF TRBV30 - TRBD1 TRBJ1-3
TGTGCCAGCAGTGAAGTTTTCGTAGGAGGGGGCAACAATCAGCCCCAGCATTTT CASSEVFVGGGNNQPQHF TRBV6-1 - TRBD1 TRBJ1-5
TGTGCCAGCAGCTTTTTCGGGTACTCCTACGAGCAGTACTTC CASSFFGYSYEQYF TRBV11-3 - - TRBJ2-7
TGTGCCAGTAGTATAACAGGCTCCTACGAGCAGTACTTC CASSITGSYEQYF TRBV19 - - TRBJ2-7